A selection of T cell receptor beta chains follows, all from one sample in a study of identical twins. TCRdb re-called the 5' RACE reads through MiXCR, storing one row per CDR3 protein. The sample includes over 550,000 distinct CDR3 sequences, about 7.6% of them seen just once. These data also formed part of another study, on yellow fever vaccine responses in identical twins.

The sample taken for sequencing was PBMCs. All receptors derive from a woman younger than 35 in good health. The CDR3 runs from the conserved cysteine through the conserved F or W. The D gene is left open where the match is weak. Clone size is given for some rows only: seen once, a few or many times, or a class if the clone is expanded.

V,D,J,size,CDR3,DNA
TRBV11-2,TRBD2,TRBJ2-3,few,CASSSPRTSGPRGDTQYF,TGTGCCAGCAGCTCCCCGAGGACTAGCGGACCTAGGGGGGATACGCAGTATTTT
TRBV28,TRBD1,TRBJ1-2,many,CASSVDRDPITNYGYTF,TGTGCCAGCAGTGTTGACAGGGACCCCATAACTAACTATGGCTACACCTTC
TRBV11-2,TRBD1,TRBJ2-1,few,CASRDPGQGAVYEQFF,TGTGCCAGCAGAGATCCGGGACAGGGGGCAGTGTATGAGCAGTTCTTC
TRBV28,.,TRBJ1-2,.,CASRVQRGGYTF,TGTGCCAGCAGAGTTCAGAGGGGGGGCTACACCTTC
TRBV27,TRBD2,TRBJ2-2,few,CASSSAGGGTGELFF,TGTGCCAGCAGTTCCGCGGGGGGAGGCACCGGGGAGCTGTTTTTT
TRBV20-1,.,TRBJ2-3,many,CSASLRIPDTQYF,TGCAGTGCTAGTCTAAGGATCCCAGATACGCAGTATTTT
TRBV6-1,TRBD1,TRBJ1-5,many,CASTLGGQGTGQPQHF,TGTGCCAGCACCCTGGGGGGACAGGGGACAGGCCAGCCCCAGCATTTT
TRBV5-5,.,TRBJ1-5,few,CASSFGLSGGNQPQHF,TGTGCCAGCAGCTTTGGCCTTTCAGGGGGCAATCAGCCCCAGCATTTT
TRBV15,.,TRBJ1-5,.,CATSSGTKRHF,TGTGCCACCAGCAGCGGGACTAAAAGGCATTTT
TRBV5-4,.,TRBJ2-3,.,CASRKGRDGESTDTQYF,TGTGCCAGCAGGAAAGGCCGGGACGGCGAAAGCACAGATACGCAGTATTTT
TRBV18,TRBD2,TRBJ2-1,few,CASSRRTSGPDEQFF,TGTGCCAGCTCGCGACGGACTAGCGGGCCGGATGAGCAGTTCTTC
TRBV6-5,.,TRBJ2-3,many,CASSWGATDTQYF,TGTGCCAGCAGTTGGGGGGCCACAGATACGCAGTATTTT
TRBV11-2,TRBD1,TRBJ2-5,few,CASSANRGETQYF,TGTGCCAGCAGCGCCAACAGGGGGGAGACCCAGTACTTC
TRBV12-3/TRBV12-4,TRBD2,TRBJ2-1,many,CASSLVAGGPSNEQFF,TGTGCCAGCAGTTTAGTAGCGGGAGGGCCAAGTAATGAGCAGTTCTTC
TRBV20-1,.,TRBJ1-2,many,CSARDEGSYGYTF,TGCAGTGCTAGAGATGAGGGTAGCTATGGCTACACCTTC
TRBV6-5,TRBD2,TRBJ2-1,few,CASSYGLAGGYNEQFF,TGTGCCAGCAGTTACGGACTAGCGGGGGGCTACAATGAGCAGTTCTTC
TRBV10-3,TRBD2,TRBJ2-1,many,CAISESYRTSGSTRYNEQFF,TGTGCCATCAGTGAGTCGTACAGGACTAGCGGGAGTACACGTTACAATGAGCAGTTCTTC